This T cell receptor (beta chain) was captured by sequencing in a study of type 1 regulatory T cells. Study-wide background: T-allo10 is an in vitro-generated, Tr1-enriched CD4 T cell product specific for alloantigen. General study findings and limits: Compared with non-Tr1 cells, Tr1 cells showed a narrower TCR repertoire.

Germline loops: CDR1 MDHEN, CDR2 SYDVKM. The CDR3 length is 15 residues. With 6 bases clipped from V and 7 bases from J, the junction kept 9 bases outside the gene matches. TCRdb used MiXCR to reprocess the reads, holding one entry per CDR3 protein. The repertoire holds about 62,000 distinct CDR3 sequences, with approximately 67% as singletons. A word on this clonotype: Antigen: not known.

This receptor was taken from a human donor in good health. Sequencing input: cultured non-Tr1 T cells, either the whole culture or a sorted T cell fraction (not recorded which). The chain joins TRBV28 to TRBJ2-1; 10 bases agree with TRBD2. CDR3 residues: CASRLPLAGENEQFF. The CDR3 nucleotides read TGTGCCAGCAGGCTCCCGCTAGCGGGAGAAAATGAGCAGTTCTTC.